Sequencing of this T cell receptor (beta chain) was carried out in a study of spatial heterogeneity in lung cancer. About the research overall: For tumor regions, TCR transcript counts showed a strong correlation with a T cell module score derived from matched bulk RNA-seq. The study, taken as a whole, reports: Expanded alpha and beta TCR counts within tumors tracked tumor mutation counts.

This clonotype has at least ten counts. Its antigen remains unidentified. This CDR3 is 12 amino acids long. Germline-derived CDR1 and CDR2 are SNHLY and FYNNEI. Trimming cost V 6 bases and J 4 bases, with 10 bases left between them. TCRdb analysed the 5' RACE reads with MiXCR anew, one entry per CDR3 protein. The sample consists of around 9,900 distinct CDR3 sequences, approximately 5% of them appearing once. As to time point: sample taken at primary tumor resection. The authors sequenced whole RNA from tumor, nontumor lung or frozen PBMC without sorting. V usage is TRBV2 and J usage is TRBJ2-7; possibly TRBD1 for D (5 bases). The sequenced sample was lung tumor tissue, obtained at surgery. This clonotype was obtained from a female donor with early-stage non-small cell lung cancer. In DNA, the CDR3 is TGTGCCAGCAGAGATGACAGATACGAGCAGTACTTC. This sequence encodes CASRDDRYEQYF.